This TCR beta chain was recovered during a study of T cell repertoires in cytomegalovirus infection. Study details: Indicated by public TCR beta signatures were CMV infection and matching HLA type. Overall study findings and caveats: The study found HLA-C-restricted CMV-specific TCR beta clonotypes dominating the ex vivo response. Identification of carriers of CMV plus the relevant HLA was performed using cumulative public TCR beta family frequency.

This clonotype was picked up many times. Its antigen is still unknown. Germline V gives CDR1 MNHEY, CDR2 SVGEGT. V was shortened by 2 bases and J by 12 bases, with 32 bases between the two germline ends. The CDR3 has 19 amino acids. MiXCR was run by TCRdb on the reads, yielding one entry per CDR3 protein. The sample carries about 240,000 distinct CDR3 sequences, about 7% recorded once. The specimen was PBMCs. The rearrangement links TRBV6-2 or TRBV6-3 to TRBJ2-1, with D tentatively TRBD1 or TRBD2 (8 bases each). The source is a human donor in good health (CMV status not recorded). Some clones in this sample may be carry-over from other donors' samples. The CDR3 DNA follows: TGTGCCAGCAGTTACACCCTTGCGGGAGGACAGGGCCCTCAATTTTGGCAGTTCTTC. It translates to CASSYTLAGGQGPQFWQFF.